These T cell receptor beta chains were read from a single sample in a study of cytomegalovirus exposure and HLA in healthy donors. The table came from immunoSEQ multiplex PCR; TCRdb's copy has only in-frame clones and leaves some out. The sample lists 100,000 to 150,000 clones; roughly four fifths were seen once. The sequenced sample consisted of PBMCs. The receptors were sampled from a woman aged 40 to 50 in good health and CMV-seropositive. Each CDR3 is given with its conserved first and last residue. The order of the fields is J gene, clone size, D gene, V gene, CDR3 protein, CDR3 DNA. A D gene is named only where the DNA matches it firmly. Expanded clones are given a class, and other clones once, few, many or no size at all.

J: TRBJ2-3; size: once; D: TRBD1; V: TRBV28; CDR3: CASSRDRVSDTQYF; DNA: TGTGCCAGCAGCCGGGACAGGGTATCAGATACGCAGTATTTT
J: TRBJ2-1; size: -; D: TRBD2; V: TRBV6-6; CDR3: CASILRSTSGRSEQFF; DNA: TGTGCCAGCATCTTAAGGTCCACTAGCGGGAGATCTGAGCAGTTCTTC
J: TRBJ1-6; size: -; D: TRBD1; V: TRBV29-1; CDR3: CSAAADRDRPLHF; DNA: TGCAGCGCTGCTGCGGACAGGGACAGGCCCCTCCACTTT
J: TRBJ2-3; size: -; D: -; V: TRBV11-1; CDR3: CASSLEFGTSTDTQYF; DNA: TGTGCCAGCAGCTTAGAGTTCGGGACTAGCACAGATACGCAGTATTTT
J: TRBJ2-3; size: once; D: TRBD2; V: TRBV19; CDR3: CASSILAGGTDTQYF; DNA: TGTGCCAGTAGTATACTAGCGGGAGGCACAGATACGCAGTATTTT
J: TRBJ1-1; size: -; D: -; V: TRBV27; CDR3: CASSHAGGNTEAFF; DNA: TGTGCCAGCAGCCACGCGGGGGGGAACACTGAAGCTTTCTTT
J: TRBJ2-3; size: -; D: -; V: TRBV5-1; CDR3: CASSLGGHSTDTQYF; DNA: TGCGCCAGCAGCTTAGGAGGGCATAGCACAGATACGCAGTATTTT
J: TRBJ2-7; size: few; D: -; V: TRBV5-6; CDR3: CASSFRRISSYEQYF; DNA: TGTGCCAGCAGCTTTCGGCGGATCAGCTCCTACGAGCAGTACTTC
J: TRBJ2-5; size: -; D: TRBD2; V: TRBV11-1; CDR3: CASSRDYQETQYF; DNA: TGTGCCAGCAGCCGGGACTATCAAGAGACCCAGTACTTC
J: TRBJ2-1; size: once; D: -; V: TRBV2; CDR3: CASSGSGVYNEQFF; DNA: TGTGCCAGCAGTGGTTCAGGGGTCTACAATGAGCAGTTCTTC
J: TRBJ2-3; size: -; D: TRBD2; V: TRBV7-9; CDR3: CASSATRSGRSDTQYF; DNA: TGTGCCAGCAGCGCGACGAGGAGCGGGAGATCCGATACGCAGTATTTT
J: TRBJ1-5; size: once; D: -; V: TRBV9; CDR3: CASSVEGGSNQPQHF; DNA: TGTGCCAGCAGCGTAGAGGGGGGGAGCAATCAGCCCCAGCATTTT
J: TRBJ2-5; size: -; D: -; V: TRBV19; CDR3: CASSPGGGTGHQETQYF; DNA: TGTGCCAGTAGTCCGGGGGGAGGGACAGGACATCAAGAGACCCAGTACTTC
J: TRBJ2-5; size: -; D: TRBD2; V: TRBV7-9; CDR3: CASTLLGGGMEETQYF; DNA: TGTGCCAGCACCCTCCTCGGCGGGGGGATGGAAGAGACCCAGTACTTC